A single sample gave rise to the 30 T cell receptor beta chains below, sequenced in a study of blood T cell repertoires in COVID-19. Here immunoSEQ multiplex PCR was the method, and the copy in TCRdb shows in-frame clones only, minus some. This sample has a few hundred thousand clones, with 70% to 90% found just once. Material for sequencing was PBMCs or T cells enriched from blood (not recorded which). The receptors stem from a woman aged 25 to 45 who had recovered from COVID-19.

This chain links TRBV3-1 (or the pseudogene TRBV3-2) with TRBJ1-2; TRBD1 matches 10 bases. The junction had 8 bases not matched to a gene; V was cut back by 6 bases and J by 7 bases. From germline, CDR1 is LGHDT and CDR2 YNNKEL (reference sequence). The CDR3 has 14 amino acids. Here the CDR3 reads CASSPGQGVAGYTF. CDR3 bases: TGTGCCAGCAGTCCCGGACAGGGGGTTGCTGGCTACACCTTC.

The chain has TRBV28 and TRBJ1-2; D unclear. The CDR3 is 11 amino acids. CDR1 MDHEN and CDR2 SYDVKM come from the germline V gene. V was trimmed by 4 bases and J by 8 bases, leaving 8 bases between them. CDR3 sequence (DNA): TGTGCCAGCAGTTCCACAGTGGGCTACACCTTC. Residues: CASSSTVGYTF.

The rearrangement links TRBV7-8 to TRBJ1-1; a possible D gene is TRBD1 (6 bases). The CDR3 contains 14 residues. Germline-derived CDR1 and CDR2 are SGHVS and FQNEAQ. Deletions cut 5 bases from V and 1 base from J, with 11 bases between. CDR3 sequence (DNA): TGTGCCAGCAGCACAACGACAGGGAACACTGAAGCTTTCTTT. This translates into CASSTTTGNTEAFF.

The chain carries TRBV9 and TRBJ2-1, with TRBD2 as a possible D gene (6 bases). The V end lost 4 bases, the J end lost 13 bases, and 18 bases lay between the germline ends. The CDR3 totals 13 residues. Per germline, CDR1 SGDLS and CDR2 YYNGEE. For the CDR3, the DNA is TGTGCCAGCAGCTCCTCCCCCGGGACTCCCCAGTTCTTC. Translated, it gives CASSSSPGTPQFF.

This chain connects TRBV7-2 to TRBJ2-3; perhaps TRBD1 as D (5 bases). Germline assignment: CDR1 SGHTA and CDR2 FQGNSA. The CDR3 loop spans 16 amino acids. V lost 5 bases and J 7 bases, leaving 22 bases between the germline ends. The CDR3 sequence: CASSHTPGMVQNTQYF. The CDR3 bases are TGTGCCAGCAGCCATACCCCAGGGATGGTCCAGAATACGCAGTATTTT.

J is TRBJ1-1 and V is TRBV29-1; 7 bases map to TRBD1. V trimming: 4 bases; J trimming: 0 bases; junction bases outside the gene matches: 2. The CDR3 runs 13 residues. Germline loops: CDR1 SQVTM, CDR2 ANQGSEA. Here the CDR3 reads CSVAGTVNTEAFF. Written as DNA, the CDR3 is TGCAGCGTTGCCGGGACAGTGAACACTGAAGCTTTCTTT.

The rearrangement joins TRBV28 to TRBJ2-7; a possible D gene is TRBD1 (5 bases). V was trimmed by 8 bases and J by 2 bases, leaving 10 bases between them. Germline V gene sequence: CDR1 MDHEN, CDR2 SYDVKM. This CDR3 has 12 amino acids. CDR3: CASCRVPYEQYF. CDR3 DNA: TGTGCCAGCTGCAGGGTTCCCTACGAGCAGTACTTC.

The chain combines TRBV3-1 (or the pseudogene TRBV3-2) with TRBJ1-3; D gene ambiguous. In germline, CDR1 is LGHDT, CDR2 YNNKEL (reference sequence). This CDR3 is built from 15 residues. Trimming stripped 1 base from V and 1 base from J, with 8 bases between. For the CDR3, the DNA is TGTGCCAGCAGCCAAGGTGGGAGATCTGGAAACACCATATATTTT. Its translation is CASSQGGRSGNTIYF.

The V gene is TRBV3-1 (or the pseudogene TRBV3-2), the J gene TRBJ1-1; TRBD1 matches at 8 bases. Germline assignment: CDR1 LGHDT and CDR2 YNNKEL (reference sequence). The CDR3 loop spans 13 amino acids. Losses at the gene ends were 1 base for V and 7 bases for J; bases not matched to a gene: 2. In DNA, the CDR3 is TGTGCCAGCAGCCAAGTGGGACAGGTTGAAGCTTTCTTT. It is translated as CASSQVGQVEAFF.

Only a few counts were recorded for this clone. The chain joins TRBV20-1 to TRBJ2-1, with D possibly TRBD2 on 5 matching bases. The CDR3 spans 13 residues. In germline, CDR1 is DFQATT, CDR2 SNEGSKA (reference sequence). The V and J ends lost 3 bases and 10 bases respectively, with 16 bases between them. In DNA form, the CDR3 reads TGCAGTGCTAGTCCGGCAGGACGAGGGGAGCAGTTCTTC. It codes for CSASPAGRGEQFF.

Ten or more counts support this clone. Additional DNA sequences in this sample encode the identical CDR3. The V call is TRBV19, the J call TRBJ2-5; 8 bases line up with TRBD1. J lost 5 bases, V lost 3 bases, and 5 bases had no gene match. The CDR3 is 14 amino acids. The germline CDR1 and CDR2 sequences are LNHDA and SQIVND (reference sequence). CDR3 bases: TGTGCCAGTAGTATCGGACAGGGTGCCGAGACCCAGTACTTC. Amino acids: CASSIGQGAETQYF.

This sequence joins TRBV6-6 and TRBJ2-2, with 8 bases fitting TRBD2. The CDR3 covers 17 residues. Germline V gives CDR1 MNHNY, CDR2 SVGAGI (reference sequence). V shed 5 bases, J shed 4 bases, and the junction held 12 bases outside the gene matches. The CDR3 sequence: CASSPRPGLVATGELFF. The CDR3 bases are TGTGCCAGCAGTCCTCGACCGGGACTAGTCGCCACCGGGGAGCTGTTTTTT.

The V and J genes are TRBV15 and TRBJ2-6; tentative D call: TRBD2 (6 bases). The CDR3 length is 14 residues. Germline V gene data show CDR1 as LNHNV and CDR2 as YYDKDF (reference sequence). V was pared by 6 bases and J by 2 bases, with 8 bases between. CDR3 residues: CATSRGTGANVLTF. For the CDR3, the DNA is TGTGCCACCAGTCGGGGGACTGGGGCCAACGTCCTGACTTTC.

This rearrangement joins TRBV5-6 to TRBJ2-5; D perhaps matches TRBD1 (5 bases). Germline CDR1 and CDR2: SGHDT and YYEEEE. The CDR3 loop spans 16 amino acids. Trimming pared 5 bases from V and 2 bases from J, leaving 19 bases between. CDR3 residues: CASSQSLRGRQETQYF. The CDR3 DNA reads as TGTGCCAGCAGTCAGTCCTTAAGGGGCCGGCAAGAGACCCAGTACTTC.

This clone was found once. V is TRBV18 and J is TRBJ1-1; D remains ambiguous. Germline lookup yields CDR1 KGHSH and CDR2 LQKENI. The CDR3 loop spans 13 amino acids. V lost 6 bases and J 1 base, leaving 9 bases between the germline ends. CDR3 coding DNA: TGTGCCAGCTCGGCAACGGGGAACACTGAAGCTTTCTTT. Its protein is CASSATGNTEAFF.

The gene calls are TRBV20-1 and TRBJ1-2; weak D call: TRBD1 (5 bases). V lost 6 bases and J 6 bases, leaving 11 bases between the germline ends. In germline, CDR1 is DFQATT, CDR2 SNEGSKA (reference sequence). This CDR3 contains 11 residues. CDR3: CSALTVNGYTF. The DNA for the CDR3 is TGCAGTGCGCTGACAGTAAATGGCTACACCTTC.

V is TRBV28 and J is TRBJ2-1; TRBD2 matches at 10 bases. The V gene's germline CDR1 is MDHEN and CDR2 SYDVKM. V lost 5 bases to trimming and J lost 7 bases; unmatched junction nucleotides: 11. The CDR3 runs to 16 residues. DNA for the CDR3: TGTGCCAGCAGTATGCCACTGAGCGGGAGGGGAAATGAGCAGTTCTTC. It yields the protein CASSMPLSGRGNEQFF.

The CDR3 region has the DNA TGTGCCAGCAGTCTAGACAGGGGCAGCTACAATGAGCAGTTCTTC. This sequence encodes CASSLDRGSYNEQFF. This rearrangement joins TRBV2 to TRBJ2-1; TRBD1 matches at 8 bases. The CDR3 has 15 amino acids. The J segment lost 3 bases and the V segment lost 5 bases, leaving 6 bases of the junction unmatched. In germline, CDR1 is SNHLY, CDR2 FYNNEI.

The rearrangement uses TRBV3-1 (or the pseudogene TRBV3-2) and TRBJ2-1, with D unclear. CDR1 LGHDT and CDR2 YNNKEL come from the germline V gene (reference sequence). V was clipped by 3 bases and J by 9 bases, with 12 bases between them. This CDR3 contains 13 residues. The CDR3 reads CASSHHPLSEQFF. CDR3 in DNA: TGTGCCAGCAGCCACCACCCCTTGAGTGAGCAGTTCTTC.

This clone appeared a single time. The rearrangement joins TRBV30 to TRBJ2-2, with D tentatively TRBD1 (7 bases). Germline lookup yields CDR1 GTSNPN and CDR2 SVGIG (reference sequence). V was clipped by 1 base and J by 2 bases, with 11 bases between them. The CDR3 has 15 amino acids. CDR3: CAWSGQGLNTGELFF. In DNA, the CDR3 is TGTGCCTGGAGTGGACAGGGACTTAACACCGGGGAGCTGTTTTTT.

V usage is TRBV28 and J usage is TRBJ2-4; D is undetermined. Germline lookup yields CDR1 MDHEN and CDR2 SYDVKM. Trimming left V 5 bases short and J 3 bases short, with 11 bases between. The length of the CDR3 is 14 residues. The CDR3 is CASSPDFSKNIQYF. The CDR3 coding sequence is TGTGCCAGCAGTCCCGACTTTAGCAAAAACATTCAGTACTTC.

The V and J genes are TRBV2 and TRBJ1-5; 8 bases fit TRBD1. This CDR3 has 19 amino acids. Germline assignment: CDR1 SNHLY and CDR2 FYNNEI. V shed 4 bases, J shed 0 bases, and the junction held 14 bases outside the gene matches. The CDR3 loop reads CASSAGRQGAPYSNQPQHF. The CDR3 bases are TGTGCCAGCAGTGCTGGAAGGCAGGGGGCTCCCTATAGCAATCAGCCCCAGCATTTT.

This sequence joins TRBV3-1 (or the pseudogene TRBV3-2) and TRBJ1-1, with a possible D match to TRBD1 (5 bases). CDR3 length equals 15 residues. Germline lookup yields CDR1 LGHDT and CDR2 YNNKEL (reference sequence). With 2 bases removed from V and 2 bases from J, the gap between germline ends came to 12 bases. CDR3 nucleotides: TGTGCCAGCAGCCAAACTCCCGGGGGTAACACTGAAGCTTTCTTT. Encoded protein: CASSQTPGGNTEAFF.

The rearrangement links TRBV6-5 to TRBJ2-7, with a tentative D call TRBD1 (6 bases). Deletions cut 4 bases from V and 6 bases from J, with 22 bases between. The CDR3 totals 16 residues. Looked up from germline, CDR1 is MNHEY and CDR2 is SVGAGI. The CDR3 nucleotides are TGTGCCAGCAGTTCCTCCGCTTTGACAGGCCGAGGCGAGCAGTACTTC. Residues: CASSSSALTGRGEQYF.

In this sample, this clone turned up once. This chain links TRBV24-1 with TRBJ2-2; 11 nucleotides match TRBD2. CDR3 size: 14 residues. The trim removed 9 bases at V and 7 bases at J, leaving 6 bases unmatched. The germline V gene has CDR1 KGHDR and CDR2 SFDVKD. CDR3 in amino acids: CATGLAGGGGELFF. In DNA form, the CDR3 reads TGTGCCACCGGGCTAGCGGGAGGTGGCGGGGAGCTGTTTTTT.

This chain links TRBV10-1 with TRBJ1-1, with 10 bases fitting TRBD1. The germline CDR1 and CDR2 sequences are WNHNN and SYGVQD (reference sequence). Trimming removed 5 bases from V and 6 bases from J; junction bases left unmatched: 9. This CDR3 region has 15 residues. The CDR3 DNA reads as TGCGCCAGCAGTCCGCGGACAGGGGGGATCGCTGAAGCTTTCTTT. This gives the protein CASSPRTGGIAEAFF.

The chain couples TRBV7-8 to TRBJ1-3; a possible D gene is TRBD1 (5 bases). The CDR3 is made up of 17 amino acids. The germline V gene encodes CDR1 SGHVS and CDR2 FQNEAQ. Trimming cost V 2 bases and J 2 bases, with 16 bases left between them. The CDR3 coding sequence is TGTGCCAGCAGCTTAAGGGCCAGGGAGGGGACTGGAAACACCATATATTTT. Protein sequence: CASSLRAREGTGNTIYF.

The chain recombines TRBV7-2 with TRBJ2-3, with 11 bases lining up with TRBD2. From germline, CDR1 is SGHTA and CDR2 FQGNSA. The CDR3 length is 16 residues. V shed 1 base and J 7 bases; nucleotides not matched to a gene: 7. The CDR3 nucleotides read TGTGCCAGCAGCTTAGGCGTTAGCGGGGGGGCAAATACGCAGTATTTT. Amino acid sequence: CASSLGVSGGANTQYF.

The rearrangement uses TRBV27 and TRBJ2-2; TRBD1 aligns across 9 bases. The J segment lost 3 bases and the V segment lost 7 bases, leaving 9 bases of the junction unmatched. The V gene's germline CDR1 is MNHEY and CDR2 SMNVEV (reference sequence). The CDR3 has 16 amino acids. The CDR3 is CASNTGGKRYTGELFF. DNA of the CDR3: TGTGCCAGCAACACAGGGGGCAAGCGGTACACCGGGGAGCTGTTTTTT.

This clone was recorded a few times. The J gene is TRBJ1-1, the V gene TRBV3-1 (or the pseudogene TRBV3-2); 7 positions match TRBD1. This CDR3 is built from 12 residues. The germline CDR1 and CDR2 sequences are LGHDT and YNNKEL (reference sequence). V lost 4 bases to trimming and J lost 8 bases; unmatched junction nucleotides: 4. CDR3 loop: CASSLPGGEAFF. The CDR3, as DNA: TGTGCCAGCAGCCTCCCAGGGGGGGAAGCTTTCTTT.